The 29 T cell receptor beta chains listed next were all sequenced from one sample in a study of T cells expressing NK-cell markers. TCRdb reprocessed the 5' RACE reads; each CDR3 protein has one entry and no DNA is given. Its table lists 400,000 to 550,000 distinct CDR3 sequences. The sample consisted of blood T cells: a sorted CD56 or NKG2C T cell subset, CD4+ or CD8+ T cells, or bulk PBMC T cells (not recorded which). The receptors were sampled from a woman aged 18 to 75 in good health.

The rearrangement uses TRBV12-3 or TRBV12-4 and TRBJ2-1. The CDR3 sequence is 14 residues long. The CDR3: CASRTWGTGNEQFF.

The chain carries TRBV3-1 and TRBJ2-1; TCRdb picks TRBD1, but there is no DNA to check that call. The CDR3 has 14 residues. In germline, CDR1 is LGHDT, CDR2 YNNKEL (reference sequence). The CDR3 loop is CASSQVQGGGEQFF.

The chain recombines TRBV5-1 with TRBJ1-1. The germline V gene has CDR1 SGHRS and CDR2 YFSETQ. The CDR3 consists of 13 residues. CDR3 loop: CASSLVRDAEAFF. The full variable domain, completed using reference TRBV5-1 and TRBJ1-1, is KAGVTQTPRYLIKTRGQQVTLSCSPISGHRSVSWYQQTPGQGLQFLFEYFSETQRNKGNFPGRFSGRQFSNSRSEMNVSTLELGDSALYLCASSLVRDAEAFFGQGTRLTVV.

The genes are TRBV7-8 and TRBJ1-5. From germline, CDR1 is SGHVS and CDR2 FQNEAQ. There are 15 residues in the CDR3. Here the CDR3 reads CASSSKDGSNQPQHF.

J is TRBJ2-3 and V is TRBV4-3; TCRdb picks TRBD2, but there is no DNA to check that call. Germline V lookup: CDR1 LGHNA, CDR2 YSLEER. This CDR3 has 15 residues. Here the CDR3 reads CASSQKAGGGDTQYF.

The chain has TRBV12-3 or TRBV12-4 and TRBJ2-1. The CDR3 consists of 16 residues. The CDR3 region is CASSLGTGMPYNEQFF.

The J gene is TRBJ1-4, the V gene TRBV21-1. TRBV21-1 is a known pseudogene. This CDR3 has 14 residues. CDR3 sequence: CASSKRRFLEKLFF.

This chain's CDR3 is CASQENTEAFF. The chain combines TRBV2 with TRBJ1-1. CDR1 and CDR2 from the germline V gene are SNHLY and FYNNEI. The CDR3 is 11 residues long.

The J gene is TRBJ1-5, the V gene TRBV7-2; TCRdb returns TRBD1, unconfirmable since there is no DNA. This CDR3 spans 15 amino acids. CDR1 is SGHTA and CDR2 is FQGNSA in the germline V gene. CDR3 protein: CASSLEDSPNQPQHF.

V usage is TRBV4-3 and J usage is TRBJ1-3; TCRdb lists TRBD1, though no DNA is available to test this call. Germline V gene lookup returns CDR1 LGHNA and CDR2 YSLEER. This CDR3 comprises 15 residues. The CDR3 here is CASSQEQAPGNTIYF.

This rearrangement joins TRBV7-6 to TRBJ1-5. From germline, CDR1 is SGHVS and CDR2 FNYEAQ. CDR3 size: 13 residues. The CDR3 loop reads CASSLGMEQPQHF.

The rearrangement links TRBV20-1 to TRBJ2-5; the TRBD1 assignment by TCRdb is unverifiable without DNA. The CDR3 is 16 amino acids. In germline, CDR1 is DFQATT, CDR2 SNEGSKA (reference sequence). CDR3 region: CSARDLLAGGRETQYF.

The CDR3 loop is CASSFWAAYQLAGRVQYF. The chain joins TRBV5-6 to TRBJ2-4; TCRdb's assignment of TRBD2 cannot be checked, as there is no DNA. Germline V gene lookup returns CDR1 SGHDT and CDR2 YYEEEE. This CDR3 has 18 amino acids. The full variable domain, its missing parts supplied by reference TRBV5-6 and TRBJ2-4, is DAGVTQSPTHLIKTRGQQVTLRCSPKSGHDTVSWYQQALGQGPQFIFQYYEEEERQRGNFPDRFSGHQFPNYSSELNVNALLLGDSALYLCASSFWAAYQLAGRVQYFGAGTRLSVL.

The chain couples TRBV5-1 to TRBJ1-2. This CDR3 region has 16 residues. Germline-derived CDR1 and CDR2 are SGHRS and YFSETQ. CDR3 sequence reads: CASSLTTKASGYGYTF.

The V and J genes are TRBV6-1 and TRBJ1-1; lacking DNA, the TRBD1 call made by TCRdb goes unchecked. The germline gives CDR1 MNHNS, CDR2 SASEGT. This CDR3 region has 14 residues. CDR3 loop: CASRVQGTNTEAFF.

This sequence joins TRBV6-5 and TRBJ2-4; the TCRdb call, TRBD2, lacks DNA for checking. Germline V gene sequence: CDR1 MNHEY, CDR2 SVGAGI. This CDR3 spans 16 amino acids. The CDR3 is CASSYFSAGLAIIQYF.

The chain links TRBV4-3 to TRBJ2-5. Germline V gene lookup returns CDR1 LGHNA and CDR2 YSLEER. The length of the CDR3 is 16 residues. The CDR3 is CASSQEVDERSETQYF.

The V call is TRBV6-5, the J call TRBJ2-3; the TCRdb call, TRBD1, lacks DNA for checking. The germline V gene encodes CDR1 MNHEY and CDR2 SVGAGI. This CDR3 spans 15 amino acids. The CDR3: CASSSRDRGSDTQYF.

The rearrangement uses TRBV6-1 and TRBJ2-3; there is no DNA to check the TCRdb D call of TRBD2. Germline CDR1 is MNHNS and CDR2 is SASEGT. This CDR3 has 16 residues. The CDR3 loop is CASNLAGGQGTDTQYF.

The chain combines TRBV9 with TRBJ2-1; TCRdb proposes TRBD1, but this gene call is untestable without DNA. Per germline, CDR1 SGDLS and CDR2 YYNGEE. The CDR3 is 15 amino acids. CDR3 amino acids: CASSVAGTSYNEQFF.

CDR3 sequence: CASSPTGTGGERSNEKLFF. This rearrangement joins TRBV5-6 to TRBJ1-4; the TCRdb D gene call, TRBD1, has no DNA to confirm it. The CDR3 spans 19 residues. CDR1 SGHDT and CDR2 YYEEEE come from the germline V gene.

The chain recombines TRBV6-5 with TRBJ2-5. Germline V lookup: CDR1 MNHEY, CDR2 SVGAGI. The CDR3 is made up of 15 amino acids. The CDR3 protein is CASSSSTRQKETQYF.

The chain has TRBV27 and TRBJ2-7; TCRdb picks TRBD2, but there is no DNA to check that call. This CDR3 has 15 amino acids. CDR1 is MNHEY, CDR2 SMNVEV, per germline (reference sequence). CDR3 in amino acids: CASSPTTSGSYEQYF.

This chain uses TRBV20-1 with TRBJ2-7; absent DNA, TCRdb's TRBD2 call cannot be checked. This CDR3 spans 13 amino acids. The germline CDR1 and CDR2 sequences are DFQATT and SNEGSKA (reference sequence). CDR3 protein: CSAPGLANYEQYF.

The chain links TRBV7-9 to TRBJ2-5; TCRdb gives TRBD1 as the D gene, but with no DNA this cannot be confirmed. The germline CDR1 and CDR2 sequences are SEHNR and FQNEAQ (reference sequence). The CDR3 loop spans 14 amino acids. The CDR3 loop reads CASSPSDRDETQYF. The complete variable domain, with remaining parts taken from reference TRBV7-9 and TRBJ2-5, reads DTGVSQNPRHKITKRGQNVTFRCDPISEHNRLYWYRQTLGQGPEFLTYFQNEAQLEKSRLLSDRFSAERPKGSFSTLEIQRTEQGDSAMYLCASSPSDRDETQYFGPGTRLLVL.

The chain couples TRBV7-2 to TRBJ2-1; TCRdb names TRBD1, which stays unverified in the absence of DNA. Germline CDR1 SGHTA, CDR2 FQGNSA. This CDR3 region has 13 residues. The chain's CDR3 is CASSSPGEPLQFF.

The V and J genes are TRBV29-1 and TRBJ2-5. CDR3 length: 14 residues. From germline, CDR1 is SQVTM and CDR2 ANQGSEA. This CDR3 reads CSVEIAELQETQYF.

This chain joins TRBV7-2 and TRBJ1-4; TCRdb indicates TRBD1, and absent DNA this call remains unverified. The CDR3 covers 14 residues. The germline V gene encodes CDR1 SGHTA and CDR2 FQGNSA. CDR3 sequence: CASSRDRPNEKLFF.

CDR3 sequence: CASSLGGRGVQPQHF. This chain uses TRBV5-6 with TRBJ1-5; the TRBD1 assignment by TCRdb is unverifiable without DNA. This CDR3 is 15 amino acids long. The germline V gene has CDR1 SGHDT and CDR2 YYEEEE. Combining the CDR3 with reference TRBV5-6 and TRBJ1-5 gives the whole variable domain DAGVTQSPTHLIKTRGQQVTLRCSPKSGHDTVSWYQQALGQGPQFIFQYYEEEERQRGNFPDRFSGHQFPNYSSELNVNALLLGDSALYLCASSLGGRGVQPQHFGDGTRLSIL.